This TCR beta chain was recovered during a study of cytomegalovirus exposure and HLA in healthy donors. Findings and limits, study-wide: Cytomegalovirus association was listed for around 170 TCR beta chains. Through in vitro validation, a few CMV-associated chains were shown to be specific for CMV antigens.

The data were produced by immunoSEQ multiplex PCR, yet TCRdb's version contains in-frame clones alone and is incomplete. The sample holds under 200,000 clones, more than 80% seen once. Remarks on this clone: The antigen is undetermined.

The germline gives CDR1 SEHNR, CDR2 FQNEAQ (reference sequence). Trimming cost V 3 bases and J 5 bases; bases outside gene matches: 6. The CDR3 spans 14 residues. The donors were in the approximately 110-subject validation cohort; that cohort was separate from the roughly 700-subject first cohort. The chain employs TRBV7-9 and TRBJ2-7, with TRBD1 identical over 8 bases. The sample consisted of PBMCs. This receptor was identified in a man aged 18-30 years in good health and CMV-seropositive. Written as DNA, the CDR3 is TGTGCCAGCAGCTTGTATGACAGGGGCGACGAGCAGTACTTC. Translation: CASSLYDRGDEQYF.